The 15 T cell receptor beta chains reported below all come from one sample, sequenced in a study of T cell changes during pregnancy in multiple sclerosis. Assay: immunoSEQ multiplex PCR; the TCRdb copy retains only in-frame clones and omits some. The profile shows 90,000 to 95,000 clones, 94% of them singletons. This specimen consisted of peripheral blood, obtained in the third trimester of pregnancy. The receptors stem from a female donor with multiple sclerosis, enrolled in a pregnancy study.

The V call is TRBV10-1, the J call TRBJ2-7; D might be TRBD1 (6 bases). The CDR3 has 14 residues. The germline CDR1 and CDR2 sequences are WNHNN and SYGVQD (reference sequence). Trimming left V 6 bases short and J 0 bases short, with 12 bases between. The CDR3 loop is CASSDRFSSYEQYF. DNA of the CDR3: TGCGCCAGCAGCGACAGGTTTTCCTCCTACGAGCAGTACTTC.

The chain is built from TRBV29-1 and TRBJ2-3; D is possibly TRBD1 (6 bases). The CDR3 length is 16 residues. Germline values: CDR1 SQVTM, CDR2 ANQGSEA. Trimming took 4 bases from V and 5 from J, leaving 22 bases between them. The CDR3 is CSVGATVGHPEDTQYF. Written as DNA, the CDR3 is TGCAGCGTTGGCGCTACGGTGGGACATCCCGAAGATACGCAGTATTTT.

The rearrangement links TRBV4-3 to TRBJ2-2; D might be TRBD1 (5 bases). The ends were cut back, 2 bases at V and 14 bases at J, with 15 bases in the middle. Germline V gene lookup returns CDR1 LGHNA and CDR2 YSLEER. The CDR3 extends over 13 amino acids. CDR3 coding DNA: TGCGCCAGCAGCCAAATCAAGTCAGGGAAACTGTTTTTT. It encodes CASSQIKSGKLFF.

The chain links TRBV9 to TRBJ2-1; TRBD2 aligns across 10 bases. The CDR3 extends over 15 amino acids. Germline-derived CDR1 and CDR2 are SGDLS and YYNGEE. J gave up 6 bases and V 3 bases, and 6 bases lay outside the gene matches. The CDR3 region is CASSARLAGLNEQFF. For the CDR3, the DNA is TGTGCCAGCAGCGCCCGACTAGCGGGCCTCAATGAGCAGTTCTTC.

The chain couples TRBV9 to TRBJ1-2; 11 bases map to TRBD1. Unmatched junction bases numbered 5, after V lost 2 bases and J lost 8 bases. Germline lookup yields CDR1 SGDLS and CDR2 YYNGEE. The CDR3 runs to 14 residues. In DNA form, the CDR3 reads TGTGCCAGCAGCGTTGGACAGGGGGCGCGAGGCTACACCTTC. Translating it yields CASSVGQGARGYTF. The entire variable domain, with the rest obtained from reference TRBV9 and TRBJ1-2, is as follows: DSGVTQTPKHLITATGQRVTLRCSPRSGDLSVYWYQQSLDQGLQFLIQYYNGEERAKGNILERFSAQQFPDLHSELNLSSLELGDSALYFCASSVGQGARGYTFGSGTRLTVV.

The chain couples TRBV30 to TRBJ2-7; TRBD2 agrees at 7 bases. J was trimmed by 3 bases and V by 2 bases; bases with no gene match: 13. This CDR3 has 16 residues. Germline CDR1 is GTSNPN and CDR2 is SVGIG (reference sequence). CDR3 sequence: CAWSSYGLGGGYEQYF. As DNA, the CDR3 is TGTGCCTGGAGTTCCTACGGGCTGGGGGGGGGCTACGAGCAGTACTTC.

The genes are TRBV23-1 and TRBJ2-4, with 7 bases lining up with TRBD2. TRBV23-1 is an open reading frame whose function is uncertain. The trim removed 0 bases at V and 0 bases at J, leaving 5 bases unmatched. This CDR3 has 17 residues. The CDR3 reads CASSQSRTSLAKNIQYF. The DNA of the CDR3 is TGCGCCAGCAGTCAATCCCGGACTAGTCTAGCCAAAAACATTCAGTACTTC.

The V gene is TRBV28, the J gene TRBJ1-2, with D maybe TRBD1 (5 bases). The V end was cut by 8 bases, the J end by 3 bases, with 10 bases between. The CDR3 extends over 12 amino acids. Germline V gives CDR1 MDHEN, CDR2 SYDVKM. The CDR3 region has the DNA TGTGCCAGCGGGGCAGGAGACTATGGCTACACCTTC. Encoded protein: CASGAGDYGYTF.

The J gene is TRBJ2-7, the V gene TRBV7-9; the match to TRBD1 covers 8 bases. From germline, CDR1 is SEHNR and CDR2 FQNEAQ (reference sequence). This CDR3 is built from 15 residues. With 3 bases clipped from V and 3 bases from J, the junction kept 7 bases outside the gene matches. The CDR3 DNA reads TGTGCCAGCAGCTTTACAGGGGGGACCCTCTACGAGCAGTACTTC. Its protein product is CASSFTGGTLYEQYF.

The chain joins TRBV6-5 to TRBJ2-1, with 10 bases lining up with TRBD2. CDR1 and CDR2 from the germline V gene are MNHEY and SVGAGI. Unmatched junction bases numbered 6, after V lost 0 bases and J lost 7 bases. The CDR3 has 16 amino acids. CDR3 sequence: CASSYSVGLAVNEQFF. The CDR3 nucleotides are TGTGCCAGCAGTTACTCTGTTGGACTAGCGGTTAATGAGCAGTTCTTC.

The rearrangement uses TRBV7-9 and TRBJ1-4; 12 bases align to TRBD1. This CDR3 is built from 19 residues. The trim removed 5 bases at V and 5 bases at J, leaving 15 bases unmatched. CDR1 SEHNR and CDR2 FQNEAQ come from the germline V gene (reference sequence). The CDR3 coding sequence is TGTGCCAGCAGCCCTCCCCCCGGGACAGGGGGCGGATGGAATGAAAAACTGTTTTTT. Translated: CASSPPPGTGGGWNEKLFF. Full variable domain (outside the CDR3, taken from reference TRBV7-9 and TRBJ1-4): DTGVSQNPRHKITKRGQNVTFRCDPISEHNRLYWYRQTLGQGPEFLTYFQNEAQLEKSRLLSDRFSAERPKGSFSTLEIQRTEQGDSAMYLCASSPPPGTGGGWNEKLFFGSGTQLSVL.

The chain couples TRBV5-8 to TRBJ1-2, with 7 bases that match TRBD1. Germline CDR1 SGHTS, CDR2 YDEGEE. The CDR3 loop spans 15 amino acids. With V trimmed by 4 bases and J by 3 bases, 9 bases remained unmatched. The CDR3 DNA reads as TGTGCCAGCAGCCTGGGCGACAGGGCCCACTATGGCTACACCTTC. Residues: CASSLGDRAHYGYTF.

The chain has TRBV28 and TRBJ1-2, with 9 bases that match TRBD1. The CDR3 has 17 residues. Germline CDR1 reads MDHEN; CDR2 reads SYDVKM. Losses at the gene ends were 5 bases for V and 7 bases for J; bases not matched to a gene: 17. CDR3: CASSPQIPGQGLGGYTF. Here the CDR3 DNA reads TGTGCCAGCAGTCCCCAGATCCCGGGACAGGGACTGGGTGGCTACACCTTC.

The J gene is TRBJ2-3, the V gene TRBV11-2, with D perhaps TRBD2 (6 bases). The CDR3 contains 14 residues. Germline V gene lookup returns CDR1 SGHAT and CDR2 FQNNGV. Trimming took 4 bases from V and 2 from J, leaving 10 bases between them. The CDR3 sequence is CASSSLAYTDTQYF. In DNA form, the CDR3 reads TGTGCCAGCAGCTCACTAGCATACACAGATACGCAGTATTTT.

This clone was counted a single time. J is TRBJ2-3 and V is TRBV4-2, with 8 bases matching TRBD1. Looked up from germline, CDR1 is LGHNA and CDR2 is YNFKEQ. V shed 1 base and J 2 bases; nucleotides not matched to a gene: 8. The CDR3 has 17 amino acids. CDR3 loop: CASSQGSWTGITDTQYF. For the CDR3, the DNA is TGTGCCAGCAGCCAAGGGAGTTGGACAGGGATCACAGATACGCAGTATTTT.